The rows below give T cell receptor beta chains drawn from one sample of a study of blood T cell repertoires in COVID-19. Produced via immunoSEQ multiplex PCR; TCRdb's table is partial and in-frame only. The table has just under 85,000 clones, over 80% seen once. Source material: peripheral blood. All receptors derive from a woman older than 75 with acute or convalescent COVID-19. Both conserved end residues are part of each CDR3. D genes are given only for firm matches. Clone size appears in some rows only: once, few, many, or a class for an expanded clone.

v_gene: TRBV7-9; j_gene: TRBJ1-3; abundance: NA; d_gene: NA; CDR3aa: CASSRQIFGNTIYF; CDR3nt: TGTGCCAGCAGCAGACAGATCTTTGGAAACACCATATATTTT
v_gene: TRBV6-5; j_gene: TRBJ2-2; abundance: once; d_gene: NA; CDR3aa: CASSSDWGGELFF; CDR3nt: TGTGCCAGCAGTTCGGACTGGGGCGGGGAGCTGTTTTTT
v_gene: TRBV10-2; j_gene: TRBJ2-7; abundance: once; d_gene: TRBD1; CDR3aa: CASSEEGQAVHEQYF; CDR3nt: TGCGCCAGCAGTGAGGAGGGACAGGCGGTCCACGAGCAGTACTTC
v_gene: TRBV28; j_gene: TRBJ2-7; abundance: NA; d_gene: NA; CDR3aa: CASSTGTPSAEQYF; CDR3nt: TGTGCCAGCAGTACCGGGACACCATCGGCGGAGCAGTACTTC
v_gene: TRBV2; j_gene: TRBJ2-1; abundance: NA; d_gene: TRBD2; CDR3aa: CASSRLAGGGNEQFF; CDR3nt: TGTGCCAGCAGTAGACTAGCGGGAGGGGGCAATGAGCAGTTCTTC
v_gene: TRBV5-6; j_gene: TRBJ1-1; abundance: NA; d_gene: NA; CDR3aa: CASSRRLGASTEAFF; CDR3nt: TGTGCCAGCAGCCGACGACTGGGGGCTAGCACTGAAGCTTTCTTT
v_gene: TRBV11-1; j_gene: TRBJ2-3; abundance: NA; d_gene: NA; CDR3aa: CASSFQAGSTDTQYF; CDR3nt: TGTGCCAGCAGCTTTCAAGCGGGTAGCACAGATACGCAGTATTTT
v_gene: TRBV18; j_gene: TRBJ1-1; abundance: NA; d_gene: NA; CDR3aa: CASSPPGGTEAFF; CDR3nt: TGTGCCAGCTCACCACCGGGGGGCACTGAAGCTTTCTTT
v_gene: TRBV7-9; j_gene: TRBJ2-3; abundance: NA; d_gene: TRBD2; CDR3aa: CASSTGLAGVGADTQYF; CDR3nt: TGTGCCAGCAGCACGGGACTAGCGGGAGTGGGTGCAGATACGCAGTATTTT
v_gene: TRBV28; j_gene: TRBJ1-4; abundance: NA; d_gene: NA; CDR3aa: CASTLIQGTNEKLFF; CDR3nt: TGTGCCAGCACTTTAATACAGGGAACTAATGAAAAACTGTTTTTT
v_gene: TRBV6-5; j_gene: TRBJ1-3; abundance: NA; d_gene: NA; CDR3aa: CASSPGLKDNTIYF; CDR3nt: TGTGCCAGCAGCCCAGGACTGAAGGACAACACCATATATTTT
v_gene: TRBV2; j_gene: TRBJ2-2; abundance: NA; d_gene: NA; CDR3aa: CASSERHYTGELFF; CDR3nt: TGTGCCAGCAGTGAAAGACATTACACCGGGGAGCTGTTTTTT
v_gene: TRBV5-1; j_gene: TRBJ2-5; abundance: NA; d_gene: NA; CDR3aa: CASSPSQGGGETQYF; CDR3nt: TGCGCCAGCAGCCCTTCACAGGGGGGGGGAGAGACCCAGTACTTC
v_gene: TRBV6-1; j_gene: TRBJ2-5; abundance: NA; d_gene: NA; CDR3aa: CASSEPAQGQETQYF; CDR3nt: TGTGCCAGCAGTGAACCCGCCCAGGGTCAAGAGACCCAGTACTTC
v_gene: TRBV11-2; j_gene: TRBJ1-2; abundance: NA; d_gene: NA; CDR3aa: CASSLNQDYGYTF; CDR3nt: TGTGCCAGCAGCTTAAACCAGGACTATGGCTACACCTTC
v_gene: TRBV6-6; j_gene: TRBJ1-6; abundance: few; d_gene: NA; CDR3aa: CASRGSRVSRNSPLHF; CDR3nt: TGTGCCAGCCGCGGGTCAAGGGTCTCAAGGAATTCACCCCTCCACTTT
v_gene: TRBV27; j_gene: TRBJ1-2; abundance: NA; d_gene: TRBD1; CDR3aa: CASRPLGQGAADYTF; CDR3nt: TGTGCCAGCAGACCCCTCGGACAGGGCGCCGCAGACTACACCTTC
v_gene: TRBV12-3/TRBV12-4; j_gene: TRBJ2-1; abundance: NA; d_gene: NA; CDR3aa: CASSFLNEQFF; CDR3nt: TGTGCCAGCAGTTTTCTAAATGAGCAGTTCTTC
v_gene: TRBV15; j_gene: TRBJ1-2; abundance: few; d_gene: NA; CDR3aa: CATSRGPGNYGYTF; CDR3nt: TGTGCCACCAGCAGAGGGCCAGGGAACTATGGCTACACCTTC
v_gene: TRBV4-1; j_gene: TRBJ2-2; abundance: NA; d_gene: NA; CDR3aa: CASSQSWGVAGELFF; CDR3nt: TGCGCCAGCAGCCAATCATGGGGGGTGGCCGGGGAGCTGTTTTTT
v_gene: TRBV6-5; j_gene: TRBJ2-6; abundance: NA; d_gene: NA; CDR3aa: CALWRAGANVLTF; CDR3nt: TGTGCCCTCTGGAGGGCTGGGGCCAACGTCCTGACTTTC
v_gene: TRBV21-1; j_gene: TRBJ1-2; abundance: few; d_gene: NA; CDR3aa: CASSLRAGGYTF; CDR3nt: TGTGCCAGCAGCCTCCGAGCCGGGGGCTACACCTTC
v_gene: TRBV9; j_gene: TRBJ1-1; abundance: NA; d_gene: NA; CDR3aa: CASSVVTGGNTEAFF; CDR3nt: TGTGCCAGCAGCGTAGTGACGGGAGGGAACACTGAAGCTTTCTTT